This entry features one T cell receptor beta chain sequence. Its specificity is unknown. The data originate from a study of beta chain features in type 1 diabetes. Whole-study findings and limits: Whether TCRB rearrangement is influenced by HLA type was left unresolved in this analysis. Significant though moderate, a shortening of TCRB CDR3s appeared in all four CD4+ subsets of Type 1 diabetes patients.

Germline CDR1 and CDR2: MDHEN and SYDVKM. Trimming removed 4 bases from V and 4 bases from J, with 10 bases in between. The CDR3 is made up of 13 amino acids. Expressed TCRB transcripts were sequenced because the entire RNA isolate underwent reverse transcription. The protocol was immunoSEQ multiplex PCR, while the TCRdb copy is restricted to in-frame clones and leaves out a portion. The data show over 200,000 clones, roughly a tenth seen once. This chain links TRBV28 with TRBJ2-5; no reliable D call. Sequenced material: naive CD4+ T cells from blood. The sequence was obtained from a man aged 25-45 years with type 1 diabetes. This CDR3 is CASSWAGRETQYF. DNA of the CDR3: TGTGCCAGCAGTTGGGCAGGCAGAGAGACCCAGTACTTC.